These 27 T cell receptor beta chains were sequenced from one sample in a study of beta chain features in type 1 diabetes (dated by TCRdb to the late 2010s). The receptor library was made with the immunoSEQ multiplex PCR assay. The entire isolated RNA was reverse transcribed using the High Capacity cDNA Reverse Transcription Kit, and thus expressed TCRB transcripts were sequenced. Entries here come from immuneACCESS through TCRdb and include only in-frame sequences with V and J called. Some clones fail to appear in such tables; in the studies checked, an unresolved V gene covers under half of the shortfall, and the cause of the remainder is unknown. This sample gives 110,000 to 150,000 clones in total; around a tenth of them show up just once. The top ten hold about 0.66% of the sample. The sequenced sample was central memory CD4+ T cells from blood. These receptors were taken from a man aged 18 to 30 in good health.

The chain links TRBV2 to TRBJ1-2, with TRBD1 identical over 7 bases. Germline V gene data show CDR1 as SNHLY and CDR2 as FYNNEI. There are 14 residues in the CDR3. With V trimmed by 2 bases and J by 6 bases, 6 bases remained unmatched. CDR3 nucleotide sequence: TGTGCCAGCAGTGAAAGTACAGGGGCGGATGGCTACACCTTC. Translating it yields CASSESTGADGYTF. Drawing the rest from reference TRBV2 and TRBJ1-2, the complete variable domain is EPEVTQTPSHQVTQMGQEVILRCVPISNHLYFYWYRQILGQKVEFLVSFYNNEISEKSEIFDDQFSVERPDGSNFTLKIRSTKLEDSAMYFCASSESTGADGYTFGSGTRLTVV.

This chain joins TRBV2 and TRBJ2-4, with 7 bases lining up with TRBD1. V was pared by 4 bases and J by 2 bases, with 5 bases of the junction left unmatched. Germline CDR1 SNHLY, CDR2 FYNNEI. The CDR3 contains 15 residues. CDR3 in DNA: TGTGCCAGCAGTGTCCAAGGGGGCTCCAAAAACATTCAGTACTTC. It specifies CASSVQGGSKNIQYF. The full variable domain, rest sourced from reference TRBV2 and TRBJ2-4, is EPEVTQTPSHQVTQMGQEVILRCVPISNHLYFYWYRQILGQKVEFLVSFYNNEISEKSEIFDDQFSVERPDGSNFTLKIRSTKLEDSAMYFCASSVQGGSKNIQYFGAGTRLSVL.

In its sample, this clone was seen a few times. The V gene is TRBV9, the J gene TRBJ2-7; 7 bases fit TRBD1. Germline trimming cut 3 bases from V and 0 bases from J; bases unmatched to any gene: 6. This CDR3 is built from 15 residues. The germline V gene encodes CDR1 SGDLS and CDR2 YYNGEE. The CDR3 nucleotides are TGTGCCAGCAGCGCTGACAGGGCTTCCTCCTACGAGCAGTACTTC. The encoded protein is CASSADRASSYEQYF. Variable domain in full (rest from reference TRBV9 and TRBJ2-7): DSGVTQTPKHLITATGQRVTLRCSPRSGDLSVYWYQQSLDQGLQFLIQYYNGEERAKGNILERFSAQQFPDLHSELNLSSLELGDSALYFCASSADRASSYEQYFGPGTRLTVT.

This clone was recorded a few times. The chain links TRBV4-2 to TRBJ2-5, with 7 bases matching TRBD2. This CDR3 is 15 amino acids long. The V gene's germline CDR1 is LGHNA and CDR2 YNFKEQ. V shed 0 bases, J shed 7 bases, and the junction held 8 bases outside the gene matches. CDR3 sequence (DNA): TGTGCCAGCAGCCAAGATCCGGGACTAACTAGGACCCAGTACTTC. It is translated as CASSQDPGLTRTQYF.

This sequence joins TRBV5-1 and TRBJ1-6, with TRBD1 matching over 12 bases. Germline V CDR1 and CDR2: SGHRS, YFSETQ. The J segment lost 7 bases and the V segment lost 4 bases, leaving 3 bases of the junction unmatched. The CDR3 runs 15 residues. The CDR3 protein is CASSTGQGANSPLHF. The CDR3 DNA reads as TGCGCCAGCAGCACGGGACAGGGGGCCAATTCACCCCTCCACTTT.

This clone has a handful of counts. CDR3 DNA: TGTGCCAGCAGCGCAGGGACACCTGATTTCGCTGGGGCCAACGTCCTGACTTTC. Its protein is CASSAGTPDFAGANVLTF. J is TRBJ2-6 and V is TRBV21-1; TRBD1 reflects the table's D call only, with no check against the DNA. TRBV21-1 is tagged as a pseudogene. This CDR3 has 18 amino acids.

In its sample, this clone was seen a few times. The V call is TRBV18, the J call TRBJ1-2, with 8 nucleotides matching TRBD1. This CDR3 contains 15 residues. Trimming at V came to 6 bases and at J to 2 bases, leaving 8 bases not matched to a gene. Germline loops: CDR1 KGHSH, CDR2 LQKENI. The CDR3 nucleotides are TGTGCCAGCTCGCCCCAGACAGGGGAGAACTATGGCTACACCTTC. This translates into CASSPQTGENYGYTF.

The V gene is TRBV4-1, the J gene TRBJ2-5, with 8 bases that match TRBD2. Germline lookup yields CDR1 MGHRA and CDR2 YSYEKL. J was trimmed by 5 bases and V by 4 bases; bases with no gene match: 9. The CDR3 runs to 15 residues. CDR3: CASSPGAGLGETQYF. The CDR3, as DNA: TGCGCCAGCAGCCCAGGCGCGGGACTAGGGGAGACCCAGTACTTC.

The rearrangement joins TRBV7-3 to TRBJ2-3, with 11 bases matching TRBD2. J gave up 5 bases and V 3 bases, and 4 bases lay outside the gene matches. Looked up from germline, CDR1 is SGHTA and CDR2 is FQGTGA. The CDR3 contains 15 residues. The CDR3 is CASSLSSGRRDTQYF. Here the CDR3 DNA reads TGTGCCAGCAGCTTGTCTAGCGGGAGGCGAGATACGCAGTATTTT.

The rearrangement uses TRBV6-5 and TRBJ2-4; TRBD1 agrees at 7 bases. J was trimmed by 8 bases and V by 11 bases; bases with no gene match: 9. The germline V gene encodes CDR1 MNHEY and CDR2 SVGAGI. There are 12 residues in the CDR3. In DNA, the CDR3 is TGTGCCTCCGGGCCAGGGGGACACATTCAGTACTTC. Residues: CASGPGGHIQYF.

This clone has only a few counts. This sequence joins TRBV5-6 and TRBJ2-6, with 7 bases identical to TRBD1. This CDR3 contains 18 residues. The V gene end was trimmed by 4 bases and the J gene end by 1 base; junction bases not matched to a gene: 11. The V gene's germline CDR1 is SGHDT and CDR2 YYEEEE. CDR3 sequence (DNA): TGTGCCAGCAGCACCTGGACAGGCAGACTTTCTGGGGCCAACGTCCTGACTTTC. Translated: CASSTWTGRLSGANVLTF.

This chain joins TRBV6-5 and TRBJ1-4, with 9 bases identical to TRBD1. Trimming removed 6 bases from V and 6 bases from J; junction bases left unmatched: 8. The length of the CDR3 is 15 residues. The germline V gene has CDR1 MNHEY and CDR2 SVGAGI. The CDR3 loop is CASRPTGQGDEKLFF. The CDR3 nucleotides read TGTGCCAGCAGGCCTACGGGACAGGGTGATGAAAAACTGTTTTTT.

The V call is TRBV11-2, the J call TRBJ2-5; tentative D call: TRBD1 (6 bases). The CDR3 covers 14 residues. Trimming left V 5 bases short and J 1 base short, with 11 bases between. CDR1 and CDR2 from the germline V gene are SGHAT and FQNNGV. This CDR3 is CASSLRTAQETQYF. The CDR3 region has the DNA TGTGCCAGCAGCCTCAGGACAGCCCAAGAGACCCAGTACTTC. The full variable domain, completed using reference TRBV11-2 and TRBJ2-5, is EAGVAQSPRYKIIEKRQSVAFWCNPISGHATLYWYQQILGQGPKLLIQFQNNGVVDDSQLPKDRFSAERLKGVDSTLKIQPAKLEDSAVYLCASSLRTAQETQYFGPGTRLLVL.

This clone was counted between two and nine times. No DNA is shown, since the ends of the CDR3 on it are uncertain; the CDR3 is the one TCRdb lists. The chain combines TRBV23-1 with TRBJ2-2; the table's TRBD2 call for D was not verified on the DNA. TRBV23-1 is placed among ORFs of uncertain function. The CDR3 is 14 amino acids long, termini counted. The CDR3 region is CASSPADPPGSCFF.

The V call is TRBV6-5, the J call TRBJ2-7; 8 nucleotides line up with TRBD2. From germline, CDR1 is MNHEY and CDR2 SVGAGI. This CDR3 is built from 14 residues. V was clipped by 6 bases and J by 0 bases; unmatched bases: 4. CDR3 bases: TGTGCCAGCAGCTCCGGGGGGGCCTCCTACGAGCAGTACTTC. Encoded protein: CASSSGGASYEQYF.

The chain combines TRBV10-3 with TRBJ1-1; a weak D match, TRBD1 (5 bases). CDR3 length: 14 residues. Germline V CDR1 and CDR2: ENHRY, SYGVKD. The germline V and J ends were trimmed by 0 bases and 0 bases, with 5 bases remaining between them. The CDR3, as DNA: TGTGCCATCAGTGAGTCAGGGGTGAACACTGAAGCTTTCTTT. Encoded protein: CAISESGVNTEAFF.

This clone was found a few times. V usage is TRBV7-9 and J usage is TRBJ2-2, with TRBD2 matching over 8 bases. This CDR3 region has 16 residues. Germline CDR1 SEHNR, CDR2 FQNEAQ (reference sequence). V shed 6 bases and J 1 base; nucleotides not matched to a gene: 7. CDR3 sequence (DNA): TGTGCCAGCAGTAGCGGGGTCACATTGAACACCGGGGAGCTGTTTTTT. It translates to CASSSGVTLNTGELFF.

This clone was seen a handful of times. The chain employs TRBV5-6 and TRBJ1-2; tentative D call: TRBD1 (6 bases). The CDR3 covers 16 residues. The germline V and J ends were trimmed by 2 bases and 2 bases, with 16 bases remaining between them. Germline assignment: CDR1 SGHDT and CDR2 YYEEEE. CDR3 sequence (DNA): TGTGCCAGCAGCTTACGGCACAGGACAGAGAACTATGGCTACACCTTC. Translated, it gives CASSLRHRTENYGYTF.

This clone was counted at least ten times. V usage is TRBV18 and J usage is TRBJ1-2; TRBD1 is a possible D gene (6 bases). Between the trimmed V and J ends, which lost 6 bases and 4 bases, there was a span of 12 bases. The CDR3 has 13 residues. Germline assignment: CDR1 KGHSH and CDR2 LQKENI. The CDR3 nucleotides are TGTGCCAGCTCCCAAGGACAGACCTATGGCTACACCTTC. It yields the protein CASSQGQTYGYTF. Combining the CDR3 with reference TRBV18 and TRBJ1-2 gives the whole variable domain NAGVMQNPRHLVRRRGQEARLRCSPMKGHSHVYWYRQLPEEGLKFMVYLQKENIIDESGMPKERFSAEFPKEGPSILRIQQVVRGDSAAYFCASSQGQTYGYTFGSGTRLTVV.

V gene TRBV7-3 combines with J gene TRBJ2-3; no definite D call. The CDR3 runs 13 residues. V was trimmed by 0 bases and J by 9 bases, leaving 10 bases between them. Germline CDR1 SGHTA, CDR2 FQGTGA. The CDR3 loop reads CASSLTVLTTQYF. As DNA, the CDR3 is TGTGCCAGCAGCTTAACGGTCCTAACGACGCAGTATTTT.

This clone was picked up a small number of times. The CDR3 coding sequence is TGTGCCAGCAGCCAGGACGGGACTCCCGGAAACACCATATATTTT. Protein product: CASSQDGTPGNTIYF. This chain joins TRBV4-2 and TRBJ1-3, with D perhaps TRBD1 (5 bases). The ends were cut back, 3 bases at V and 4 bases at J, with 13 bases in the middle. The CDR3 is 15 residues long. The germline V gene encodes CDR1 LGHNA and CDR2 YNFKEQ.

The rearrangement links TRBV5-1 to TRBJ1-2, with 7 bases that match TRBD1. Germline V lookup: CDR1 SGHRS, CDR2 YFSETQ. This CDR3 has 13 amino acids. V was pared by 4 bases and J by 3 bases, with 3 bases of the junction left unmatched. Written as DNA, the CDR3 is TGCGCCAGCAGCCCCGGACAGGACTATGGCTACACCTTC. It specifies CASSPGQDYGYTF. The full variable domain, with the rest looked up from reference TRBV5-1 and TRBJ1-2, is KAGVTQTPRYLIKTRGQQVTLSCSPISGHRSVSWYQQTPGQGLQFLFEYFSETQRNKGNFPGRFSGRQFSNSRSEMNVSTLELGDSALYLCASSPGQDYGYTFGSGTRLTVV.

CDR3 in amino acids: CASSFEGPQPQHF. CDR3 in DNA: TGTGCCAGCAGCTTCGAGGGCCCGCAGCCCCAGCATTTT. This sequence joins TRBV7-2 and TRBJ1-5; unclear D gene. In germline, CDR1 is SGHTA, CDR2 FQGNSA. V was clipped by 3 bases and J by 7 bases, with 10 bases between them. The CDR3 sequence is 13 residues long.

This clone has a handful of counts. The V call is TRBV18, the J call TRBJ1-6, with 9 bases lining up with TRBD1. The CDR3 consists of 18 residues. The germline V gene has CDR1 KGHSH and CDR2 LQKENI. V shed 5 bases and J 4 bases; nucleotides not matched to a gene: 12. The CDR3 bases are TGTGCCAGCTCAACTCCGGGACAGGGAGAAGGGTATAATTCACCCCTCCACTTT. Its translation is CASSTPGQGEGYNSPLHF.

The CDR3 DNA sequence: TGCGCCAGCAGCCAAGAGTACGGGAACTACAATGAGCAGTTCTTC. Amino acid sequence: CASSQEYGNYNEQFF. The chain has TRBV4-3 and TRBJ2-1; tentative D call: TRBD2 (5 bases). The CDR3 extends over 15 amino acids. In germline, CDR1 is LGHNA, CDR2 YSLEER. The V gene lost 0 bases and the J gene lost 3 bases, with 9 bases spanning the gap.

The chain couples TRBV5-1 to TRBJ2-1; 12 nucleotides match TRBD1. Trimming at V came to 6 bases and at J to 7 bases, leaving 5 bases not matched to a gene. This CDR3 has 14 amino acids. In germline, CDR1 is SGHRS, CDR2 YFSETQ. CDR3 in amino acids: CASTGTGGWNEQFF. Written as DNA, the CDR3 is TGCGCCAGCACCGGGACAGGGGGCTGGAATGAGCAGTTCTTC.

The rearrangement links TRBV9 to TRBJ1-1; 7 bases are shared with TRBD1. Germline V CDR1 and CDR2: SGDLS, YYNGEE. Trimming removed 0 bases from V and 1 base from J; junction bases left unmatched: 3. The CDR3 has 15 residues. This chain's CDR3 is CASSVVSGGNTEAFF. CDR3 DNA sequence: TGTGCCAGCAGCGTAGTTTCAGGGGGGAACACTGAAGCTTTCTTT.